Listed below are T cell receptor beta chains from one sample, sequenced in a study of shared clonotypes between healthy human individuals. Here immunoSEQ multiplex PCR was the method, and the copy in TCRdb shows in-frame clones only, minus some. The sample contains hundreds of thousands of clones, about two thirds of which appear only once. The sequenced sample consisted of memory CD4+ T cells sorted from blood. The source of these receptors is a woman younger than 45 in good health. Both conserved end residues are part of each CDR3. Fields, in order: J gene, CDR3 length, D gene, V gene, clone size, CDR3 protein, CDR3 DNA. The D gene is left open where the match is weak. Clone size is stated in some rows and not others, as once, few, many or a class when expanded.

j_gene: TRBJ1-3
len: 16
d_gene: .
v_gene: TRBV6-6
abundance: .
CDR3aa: CASRAVGTPSGNTIYF
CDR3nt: TGTGCCAGCAGGGCAGTAGGGACTCCCTCTGGAAACACCATATATTTT

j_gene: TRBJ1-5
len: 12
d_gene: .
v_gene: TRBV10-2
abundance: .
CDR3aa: CASSAENQPQHF
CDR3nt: TGCGCCAGCAGTGCCGAGAATCAGCCCCAGCATTTT

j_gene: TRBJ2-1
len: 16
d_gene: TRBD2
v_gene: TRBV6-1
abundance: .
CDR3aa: CASSEWASGSYNEQFF
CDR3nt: TGTGCCAGCAGTGAGTGGGCTAGCGGGTCCTACAATGAGCAGTTCTTC

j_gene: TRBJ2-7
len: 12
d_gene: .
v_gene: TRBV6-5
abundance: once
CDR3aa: CAIRKGDYEQYF
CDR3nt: TGTGCCATCAGAAAGGGGGACTACGAGCAGTACTTC

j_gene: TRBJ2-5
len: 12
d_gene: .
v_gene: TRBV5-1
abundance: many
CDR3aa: CASSSEAETQYF
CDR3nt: TGCGCCAGCAGCTCCGAGGCTGAGACCCAGTACTTC

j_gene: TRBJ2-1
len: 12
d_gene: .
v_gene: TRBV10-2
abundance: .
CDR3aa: CASSVVRNEQFF
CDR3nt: TGCGCCAGCAGTGTGGTGAGGAATGAGCAGTTCTTC

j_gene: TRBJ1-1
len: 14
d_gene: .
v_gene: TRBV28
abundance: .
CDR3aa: CASSLSSVNTEAFF
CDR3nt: TGTGCCAGCAGTTTAAGTTCTGTGAACACTGAAGCTTTCTTT

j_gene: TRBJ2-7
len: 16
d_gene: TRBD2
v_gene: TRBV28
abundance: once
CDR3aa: CASSTRTSGRAYEQYF
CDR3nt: TGTGCCAGCAGTACACGGACTAGCGGGAGGGCCTACGAGCAGTACTTC

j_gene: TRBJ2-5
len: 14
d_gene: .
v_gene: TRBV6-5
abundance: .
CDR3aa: CASSSRTGRETQYF
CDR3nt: TGTGCCAGCAGTTCGCGAACAGGGAGGGAGACCCAGTACTTC

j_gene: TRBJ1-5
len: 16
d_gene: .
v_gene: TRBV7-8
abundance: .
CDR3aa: CASSYAGGAGNQPQHF
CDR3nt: TGTGCCAGCAGCTACGCAGGAGGGGCTGGCAATCAGCCCCAGCATTTT

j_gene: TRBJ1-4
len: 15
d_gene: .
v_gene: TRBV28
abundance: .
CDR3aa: CASSLAGSANEKLFF
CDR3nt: TGTGCCAGCAGTTTGGCAGGGTCCGCTAATGAAAAACTGTTTTTT

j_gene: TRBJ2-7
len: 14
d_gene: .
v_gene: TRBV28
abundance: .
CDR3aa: CASSLHQGGAEQYF
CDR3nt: TGTGCCAGCAGTTTACACCAGGGGGGCGCCGAGCAGTACTTC

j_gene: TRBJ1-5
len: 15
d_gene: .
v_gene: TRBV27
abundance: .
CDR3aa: CASRIYRDTNQPQHF
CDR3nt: TGTGCCAGCAGGATCTACCGGGACACAAATCAGCCCCAGCATTTT

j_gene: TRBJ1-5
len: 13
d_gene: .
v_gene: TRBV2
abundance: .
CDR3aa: CASRGDGDQPQHF
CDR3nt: TGTGCCAGCAGAGGGGACGGTGATCAGCCCCAGCATTTT

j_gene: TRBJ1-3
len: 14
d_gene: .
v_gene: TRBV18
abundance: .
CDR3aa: CASSLSGLGNTIYF
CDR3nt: TGTGCCAGCTCACTCTCCGGGCTCGGAAACACCATATATTTT

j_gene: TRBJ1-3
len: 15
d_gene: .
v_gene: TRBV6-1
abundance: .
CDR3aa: CASRTDAGSGNTIYF
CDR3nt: TGTGCCAGCAGGACGGACGCAGGCTCTGGAAACACCATATATTTT

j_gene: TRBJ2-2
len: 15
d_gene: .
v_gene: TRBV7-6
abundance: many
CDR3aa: CASSKADTGTGELFF
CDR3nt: TGTGCCAGCAGCAAAGCGGACACGGGCACCGGGGAGCTGTTTTTT

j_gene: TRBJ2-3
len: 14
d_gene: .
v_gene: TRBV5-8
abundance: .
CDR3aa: CASSFEGGADTQYF
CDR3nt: TGTGCCAGCAGCTTTGAGGGGGGGGCAGATACGCAGTATTTT

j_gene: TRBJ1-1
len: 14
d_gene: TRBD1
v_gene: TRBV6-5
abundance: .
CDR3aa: CASSYDAWTGKAFF
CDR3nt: TGTGCCAGCAGTTACGACGCCTGGACAGGCAAAGCTTTCTTT

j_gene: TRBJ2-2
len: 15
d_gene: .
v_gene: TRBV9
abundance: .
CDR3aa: CASSVTGISTGELFF
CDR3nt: TGTGCCAGCAGCGTAACAGGGATTTCCACCGGGGAGCTGTTTTTT

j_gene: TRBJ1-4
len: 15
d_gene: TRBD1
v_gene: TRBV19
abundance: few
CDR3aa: CASSTDRGRVEKLFF
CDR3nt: TGTGCCAGTAGTACCGACAGGGGGCGAGTTGAAAAACTGTTTTTT

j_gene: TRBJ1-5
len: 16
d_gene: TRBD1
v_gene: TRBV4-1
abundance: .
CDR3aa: CASSQGTGPVEQPQHF
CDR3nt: TGCGCCAGCAGCCAAGGGACAGGACCGGTTGAGCAGCCCCAGCATTTT

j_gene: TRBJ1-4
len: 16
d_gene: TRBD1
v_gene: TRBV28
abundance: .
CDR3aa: CASSFPGQGAEEKLFF
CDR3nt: TGTGCCAGCAGTTTCCCCGGACAGGGGGCTGAAGAAAAACTGTTTTTT

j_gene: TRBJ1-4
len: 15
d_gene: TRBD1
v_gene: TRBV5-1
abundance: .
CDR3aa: CASSLQTGSREKLFF
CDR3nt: TGCGCCAGCAGCCTACAGACAGGGTCGAGGGAAAAACTGTTTTTT

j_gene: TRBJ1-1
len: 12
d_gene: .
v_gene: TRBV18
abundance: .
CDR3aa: CASTASSGEAFF
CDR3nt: TGTGCCAGTACAGCGTCATCGGGAGAAGCTTTCTTT

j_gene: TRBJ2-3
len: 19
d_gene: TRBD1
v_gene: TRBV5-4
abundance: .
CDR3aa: CASSLDYLRGTGGVYTQYF
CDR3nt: TGTGCCAGCAGCTTGGATTACCTCCGGGGGACAGGGGGTGTATATACGCAGTATTTT

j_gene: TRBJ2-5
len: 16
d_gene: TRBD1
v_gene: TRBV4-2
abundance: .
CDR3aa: CASSQDDRGLGETQYF
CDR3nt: TGTGCCAGCAGCCAAGATGACAGGGGGTTAGGAGAGACCCAGTACTTC

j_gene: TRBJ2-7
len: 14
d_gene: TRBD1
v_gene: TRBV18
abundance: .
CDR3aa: CASSPGTGSYEQYF
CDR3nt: TGTGCCAGCTCACCGGGGACAGGGTCCTACGAGCAGTACTTC

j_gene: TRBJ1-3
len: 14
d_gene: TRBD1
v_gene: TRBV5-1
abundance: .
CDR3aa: CASSPGTEGNTIYF
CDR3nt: TGCGCCAGCAGCCCTGGGACAGAGGGAAACACCATATATTTT

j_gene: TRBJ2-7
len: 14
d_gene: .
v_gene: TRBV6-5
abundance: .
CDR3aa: CASSYSYREDEQYF
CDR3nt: TGTGCCAGCAGTTACTCGTACAGGGAGGACGAGCAGTACTTC

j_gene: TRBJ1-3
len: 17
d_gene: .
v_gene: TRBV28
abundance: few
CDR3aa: CASSKTTVPYSGNTIYF
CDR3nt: TGTGCCAGCAGTAAGACGACAGTGCCTTACTCTGGAAACACCATATATTTT

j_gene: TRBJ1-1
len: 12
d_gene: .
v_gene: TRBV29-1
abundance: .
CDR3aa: CSASGGDTEAFF
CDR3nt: TGCAGCGCCTCAGGAGGGGACACTGAAGCTTTCTTT

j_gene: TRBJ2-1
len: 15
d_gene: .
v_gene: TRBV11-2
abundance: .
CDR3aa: CASSLRGSSYNEQFF
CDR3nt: TGTGCCAGCAGCTTACGAGGGAGCTCCTACAATGAGCAGTTCTTC

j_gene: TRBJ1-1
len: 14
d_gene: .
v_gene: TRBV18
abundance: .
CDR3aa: CASSPGVDRNEAFF
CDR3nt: TGTGCCAGCTCACCGGGTGTTGACAGGAATGAAGCTTTCTTT

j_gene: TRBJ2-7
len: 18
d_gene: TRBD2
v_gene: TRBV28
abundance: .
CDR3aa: CASSPIGLAGGKAYEQYF
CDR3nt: TGTGCCAGCAGTCCAATAGGACTAGCGGGAGGAAAGGCCTACGAGCAGTACTTC

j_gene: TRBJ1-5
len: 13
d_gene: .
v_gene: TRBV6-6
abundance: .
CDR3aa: CASSPDGYQPQHF
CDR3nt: TGTGCCAGCAGCCCCGACGGGTATCAGCCCCAGCATTTT

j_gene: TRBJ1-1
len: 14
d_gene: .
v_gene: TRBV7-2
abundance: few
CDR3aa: CASSPGGGWTEAFF
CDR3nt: TGTGCCAGCAGCCCGGGGGGGGGCTGGACTGAAGCTTTCTTT

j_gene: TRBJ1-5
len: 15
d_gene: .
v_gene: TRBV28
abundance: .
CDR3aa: CASSFGGSGNQPQHF
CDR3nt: TGTGCCAGCAGTTTTGGCGGGTCTGGGAACCAGCCCCAGCATTTT

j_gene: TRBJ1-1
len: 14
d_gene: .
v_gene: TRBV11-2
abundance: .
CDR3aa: CASSLLSLGTEAFF
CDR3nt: TGTGCCAGCAGCTTATTATCGCTAGGCACTGAAGCTTTCTTT

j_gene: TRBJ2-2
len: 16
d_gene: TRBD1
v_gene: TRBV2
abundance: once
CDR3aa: CASSVRRTGVAGELFF
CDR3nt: TGTGCCAGCAGTGTACGTAGGACAGGGGTGGCCGGGGAGCTGTTTTTT

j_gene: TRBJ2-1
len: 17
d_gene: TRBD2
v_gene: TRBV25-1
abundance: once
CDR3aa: CASSEYAPRGRAHEQFF
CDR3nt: TGTGCCAGCAGTGAATATGCCCCTCGCGGGAGGGCCCATGAGCAGTTCTTC

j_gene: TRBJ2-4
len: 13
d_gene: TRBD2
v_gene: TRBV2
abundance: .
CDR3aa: CASGGGLANIQYF
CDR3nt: TGTGCCAGCGGGGGGGGACTAGCAAACATTCAGTACTTC

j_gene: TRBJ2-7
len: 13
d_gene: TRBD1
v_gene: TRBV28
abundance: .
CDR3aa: CASSPPGGYEQYF
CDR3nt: TGTGCCAGCAGTCCCCCAGGGGGTTACGAGCAGTACTTC

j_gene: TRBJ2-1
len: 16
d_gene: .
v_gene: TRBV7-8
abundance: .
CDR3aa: CASSAYSGHSSNEQFF
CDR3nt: TGTGCCAGCAGCGCCTACTCGGGACATAGCAGCAATGAGCAGTTCTTC

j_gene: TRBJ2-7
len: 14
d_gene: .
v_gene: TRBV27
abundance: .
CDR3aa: CASTKLDSPYEQYF
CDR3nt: TGTGCCAGCACCAAGTTGGACAGTCCCTACGAGCAGTACTTC

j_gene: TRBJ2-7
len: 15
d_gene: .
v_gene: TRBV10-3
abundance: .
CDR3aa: CAISESGRTSYEQYF
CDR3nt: TGTGCCATCAGTGAGTCTGGTAGGACCTCCTACGAGCAGTACTTC

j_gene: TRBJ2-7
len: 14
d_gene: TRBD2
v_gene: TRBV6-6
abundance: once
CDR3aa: CASSTTSGSYEQYF
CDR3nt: TGTGCCAGCAGTACGACTAGCGGGAGCTACGAGCAGTACTTC

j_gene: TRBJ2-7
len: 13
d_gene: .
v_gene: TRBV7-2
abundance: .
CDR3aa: CASSLFFRYEQYF
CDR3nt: TGTGCCAGCAGCTTATTTTTTAGATACGAGCAGTACTTC

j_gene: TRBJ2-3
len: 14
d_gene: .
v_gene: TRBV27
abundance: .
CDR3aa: CASAQWDGGDTQYF
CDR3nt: TGTGCCAGCGCCCAGTGGGACGGAGGGGATACGCAGTATTTT

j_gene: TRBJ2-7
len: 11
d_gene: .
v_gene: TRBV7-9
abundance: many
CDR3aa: CASGRGREQYF
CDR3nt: TGTGCCAGCGGGCGGGGCCGCGAGCAGTACTTC

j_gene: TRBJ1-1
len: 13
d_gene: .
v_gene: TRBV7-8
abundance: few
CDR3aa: CASSLARAVPAFF
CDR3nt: TGTGCCAGCAGCTTAGCGCGGGCGGTACCAGCTTTCTTT

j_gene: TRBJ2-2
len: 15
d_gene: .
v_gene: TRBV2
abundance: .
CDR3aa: CASSLGQGGTGELFF
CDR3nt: TGTGCCAGCAGTTTAGGGCAGGGTGGAACCGGGGAGCTGTTTTTT

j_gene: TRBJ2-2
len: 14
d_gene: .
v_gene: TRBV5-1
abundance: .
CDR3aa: CASSFGPGGMELFF
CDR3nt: TGCGCCAGCAGCTTCGGCCCCGGGGGCATGGAGCTGTTTTTT

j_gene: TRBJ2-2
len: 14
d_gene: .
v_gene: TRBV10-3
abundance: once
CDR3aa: CAIKTGTNTGELFF
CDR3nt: TGTGCCATCAAAACAGGGACGAACACCGGGGAGCTGTTTTTT